These 15 T cell receptor beta chains originate from one sample sequenced in a study of blood T cell repertoires in COVID-19. TCRdb keeps only in-frame clones here, not all; method: immunoSEQ multiplex PCR. The table records about 250,000 clones, about nine tenths of them present only once. Input material: peripheral blood. These receptor sequences come from a woman aged 60 to 75 who had recovered from COVID-19.

The J gene is TRBJ1-6, the V gene TRBV9, with 9 bases that match TRBD1. CDR1 and CDR2 from the germline V gene are SGDLS and YYNGEE. J was trimmed by 5 bases and V by 4 bases; bases with no gene match: 4. There are 15 residues in the CDR3. The CDR3 DNA is TGTGCCAGCAGCCCACGACAGGGGGATAATTCACCCCTCCACTTT. It specifies CASSPRQGDNSPLHF.

This clone appeared once. The rearrangement joins TRBV19 to TRBJ2-7; the match to TRBD1 covers 8 bases. This CDR3 has 14 amino acids. The germline V gene encodes CDR1 LNHDA and CDR2 SQIVND (reference sequence). V dropped 0 bases and J dropped 4; count of bases not matched to a gene: 2. The CDR3 DNA reads TGTGCCAGTAGTATAGAGGGACAGGATTACGAGCAGTACTTC. Protein: CASSIEGQDYEQYF.

J is TRBJ1-1 and V is TRBV7-2; D uncertain. The CDR3 totals 13 residues. Germline V gene data show CDR1 as SGHTA and CDR2 as FQGNSA. Deletions cut 5 bases from V and 0 bases from J, with 7 bases between. DNA for the CDR3: TGTGCCAGCAGCCCACAAGTGAACACTGAAGCTTTCTTT. Translated, it gives CASSPQVNTEAFF.

V usage is TRBV9 and J usage is TRBJ2-3; no firm D call. This CDR3 is 12 amino acids long. The germline V and J ends were trimmed by 0 bases and 4 bases, with 3 bases remaining between them. Germline V gene lookup returns CDR1 SGDLS and CDR2 YYNGEE. The CDR3 bases are TGTGCCAGCAGCGTAGCCTCAGATACGCAGTATTTT. It yields the protein CASSVASDTQYF.

Concerning this clone itself: The same CDR3 also results from other DNA sequences found in this sample. The rearrangement links TRBV11-3 to TRBJ2-1; 10 nucleotides line up with TRBD2. This CDR3 has 14 amino acids. The germline CDR1 and CDR2 sequences are SGHNT and YENEEA. V was clipped by 4 bases and J by 5 bases; unmatched bases: 2. CDR3 loop: CASSSGTSDNEQFF. The CDR3 nucleotides are TGTGCCAGCAGCTCGGGGACTAGCGACAATGAGCAGTTCTTC.

The chain uses TRBV21-1 and TRBJ2-7; TRBD1 reflects the table's D call only, with no check against the DNA. TRBV21-1 is described as a pseudogene. The CDR3 contains 14 residues. CDR3 in amino acids: CASSKEKTESEQYF. The CDR3 nucleotides are TGTGCCAGCAGCAAAGAGAAGACAGAGTCCGAGCAGTACTTC.

This clone was counted a few times. The chain recombines TRBV19 with TRBJ1-5; the D gene is possibly TRBD1 (6 bases). Germline-derived CDR1 and CDR2 are LNHDA and SQIVND (reference sequence). V lost 4 bases, J lost 1 base, and 14 bases lay in between. This CDR3 has 16 residues. DNA of the CDR3: TGTGCCAGTAGTAACCCTTTGACAGGCAGCAATCAGCCCCAGCATTTT. It yields the protein CASSNPLTGSNQPQHF.

This clone was seen once. The gene calls are TRBV6-5 and TRBJ2-3, with TRBD2 matching 8 bases. Trimming cost V 6 bases and J 2 bases; bases outside gene matches: 1. The length of the CDR3 is 13 residues. Germline CDR1 and CDR2: MNHEY and SVGAGI. In DNA form, the CDR3 reads TGTGCCAGCAGGCGGGGGGACACAGATACGCAGTATTTT. Translated: CASRRGDTDTQYF.

This chain uses TRBV6-2 or TRBV6-3 with TRBJ1-1; maybe TRBD1 (5 bases). This CDR3 is built from 14 residues. Germline assignment: CDR1 MNHEY and CDR2 SVGEGT. V was trimmed by 5 bases and J by 6 bases, leaving 16 bases between them. Here the CDR3 reads CASSRLGGVAEAFF. The CDR3 nucleotides are TGTGCCAGCAGTCGCCTTGGGGGGGTGGCTGAAGCTTTCTTT.

The rearrangement joins TRBV6-5 to TRBJ2-7; 11 nucleotides align to TRBD2. The CDR3 is 14 amino acids. CDR1 is MNHEY and CDR2 is SVGAGI in the germline V gene. Germline trimming cut 8 bases from V and 6 bases from J; bases unmatched to any gene: 9. CDR3 in amino acids: CASGQTSGVVEQYF. The CDR3 coding sequence is TGTGCCAGCGGCCAGACTAGCGGGGTCGTCGAGCAGTACTTC.

The rearrangement links TRBV9 to TRBJ1-3; maybe TRBD1 (6 bases). V gave up 7 bases and J gave up 0 bases, with 11 bases separating them. From germline, CDR1 is SGDLS and CDR2 YYNGEE. The CDR3 loop spans 14 amino acids. The CDR3 spells CASRTEDSGNTIYF. In DNA, the CDR3 is TGTGCCAGCCGGACAGAGGACTCTGGAAACACCATATATTTT.

The J gene is TRBJ2-1, the V gene TRBV9; 9 bases match TRBD2. The CDR3 covers 17 residues. The germline gives CDR1 SGDLS, CDR2 YYNGEE. The ends lost 0 bases at V and 7 bases at J; junction bases unmatched: 11. The CDR3 nucleotides are TGTGCCAGCAGCGTAGCAGTAAGGGCGGGGGGGCGTAATGAGCAGTTCTTC. This translates into CASSVAVRAGGRNEQFF. Combining the CDR3 with reference TRBV9 and TRBJ2-1 gives the whole variable domain DSGVTQTPKHLITATGQRVTLRCSPRSGDLSVYWYQQSLDQGLQFLIQYYNGEERAKGNILERFSAQQFPDLHSELNLSSLELGDSALYFCASSVAVRAGGRNEQFFGPGTRLTVL.

This clone was found once. This chain uses TRBV10-3 with TRBJ1-2; D is perhaps TRBD1 (5 bases). V was clipped by 0 bases and J by 6 bases, with 11 bases between them. The CDR3 totals 14 residues. Germline V lookup: CDR1 ENHRY, CDR2 SYGVKD. The CDR3 DNA sequence: TGTGCCATCAGTGAGTCGGGAGGGGATAATGGCTACACCTTC. Residues: CAISESGGDNGYTF.

V gene TRBV10-3 combines with J gene TRBJ2-7; D is perhaps TRBD1 (6 bases). The V end lost 3 bases, the J end lost 2 bases, and 11 bases lay between the germline ends. This CDR3 region has 14 residues. Germline values: CDR1 ENHRY, CDR2 SYGVKD. The CDR3 loop reads CAISDTGYAYEQYF. The CDR3 DNA sequence: TGTGCCATCAGTGATACAGGGTATGCCTACGAGCAGTACTTC.

This chain uses TRBV3-1 (or the pseudogene TRBV3-2) with TRBJ1-3; maybe TRBD1 (5 bases). V was pared by 1 base and J by 10 bases, with 11 bases between. CDR3 length equals 13 residues. Germline V gene data show CDR1 as LGHDT and CDR2 as YNNKEL (reference sequence). The CDR3 bases are TGTGCCAGCAGCCAAGGCCCTGACAGAACCATATATTTT. Amino acid sequence: CASSQGPDRTIYF.